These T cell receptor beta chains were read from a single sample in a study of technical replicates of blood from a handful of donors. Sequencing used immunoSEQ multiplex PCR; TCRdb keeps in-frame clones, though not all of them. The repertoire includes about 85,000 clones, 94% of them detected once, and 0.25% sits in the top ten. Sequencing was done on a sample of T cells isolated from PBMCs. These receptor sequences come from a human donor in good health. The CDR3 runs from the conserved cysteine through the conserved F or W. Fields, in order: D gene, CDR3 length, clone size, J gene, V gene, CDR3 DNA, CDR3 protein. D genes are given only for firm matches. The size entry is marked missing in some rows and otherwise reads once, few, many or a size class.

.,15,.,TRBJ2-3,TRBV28,TGTGCCAGCAAACCTGCGACAACTAGCACAGATACGCAGTATTTT,CASKPATTSTDTQYF
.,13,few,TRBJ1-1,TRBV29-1,TGCAGCGTTGCTGACTTATTGGACACTGAAGCTTTCTTT,CSVADLLDTEAFF
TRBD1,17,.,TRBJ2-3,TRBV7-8,TGTGCCAGCAGCCCAGTCCGGACAGGGGGCGCGGGTGATACGCAGTATTTT,CASSPVRTGGAGDTQYF
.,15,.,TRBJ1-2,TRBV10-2,TGCGCCAGCAGTGAGTCAGTTGGCTCCTGGTATGGCTACACCTTC,CASSESVGSWYGYTF
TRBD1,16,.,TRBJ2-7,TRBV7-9,TGTGCCAGCAGCTTATTTATGTTGGGGACAGGGGGCGAGCAGTACTTC,CASSLFMLGTGGEQYF
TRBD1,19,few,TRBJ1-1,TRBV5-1,TGCGCCAGCAGCCGAGTGGGACAGGGGGCAGGAGGGATGAACACTGAAGCTTTCTTT,CASSRVGQGAGGMNTEAFF
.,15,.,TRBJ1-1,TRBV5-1,TGCGCCAGCAGCTTGGCAGGGCTATTGAACACTGAAGCTTTCTTT,CASSLAGLLNTEAFF
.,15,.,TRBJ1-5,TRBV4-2,TGTGCCAGCAGTCGCCGCTCTAATAGCAATCAGCCCCAGCATTTT,CASSRRSNSNQPQHF
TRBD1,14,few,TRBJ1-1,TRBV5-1,TGCGCCAGCAGCGGCATGACAGGGGCGACTGAAGCTTTCTTT,CASSGMTGATEAFF
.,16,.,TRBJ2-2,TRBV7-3,TGTGCCAGCCGCCCCGGGAGACTAGAAAAAACCGGGGAGCTGTTTTTT,CASRPGRLEKTGELFF
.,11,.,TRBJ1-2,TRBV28,TGTGCCAGCAGCACCCGGTATGGCTACACCTTC,CASSTRYGYTF
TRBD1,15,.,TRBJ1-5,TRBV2,TGTGCCAGCACTGGGACAGGGGGAGCATATCAGCCCCAGCATTTT,CASTGTGGAYQPQHF
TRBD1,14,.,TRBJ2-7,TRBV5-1,TGCGCCAGCAGCGGAAACTGGGACAGCTACGAGCAGTACTTC,CASSGNWDSYEQYF
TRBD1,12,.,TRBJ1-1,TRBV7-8,TGTGCCAGCAGTAGGGACAGGGGGGAAGCTTTCTTT,CASSRDRGEAFF
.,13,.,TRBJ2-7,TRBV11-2,TGTGCCAGCAGCTTAGGAGGGGGCTACGAGCAGTACTTC,CASSLGGGYEQYF
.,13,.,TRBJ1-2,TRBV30,TGTGCCTGGACCCCGGGACAAAACTATGGCTACACCTTC,CAWTPGQNYGYTF
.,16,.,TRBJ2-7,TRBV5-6,TGTGCCAGCAGCTTGGTTCGTCAGGCCTCATCCTACGAGCAGTACTTC,CASSLVRQASSYEQYF
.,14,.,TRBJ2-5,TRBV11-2,TGTGCCAGCAGAACCAGGGGCGCCCAAGAGACCCAGTACTTC,CASRTRGAQETQYF
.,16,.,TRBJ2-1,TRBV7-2,TGTGCCAGCAGCGCGGGCAGACTAGAGTACTACAATGAGCAGTTCTTC,CASSAGRLEYYNEQFF
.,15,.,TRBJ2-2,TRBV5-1,TGCGCCAGCAGCTTGGGACTGCGAGACACCGGGGAGCTGTTTTTT,CASSLGLRDTGELFF
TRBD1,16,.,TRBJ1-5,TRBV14,TGTGCCAGCAGCCACCCGGGACAGGGGGCCCGCCAGCCCCAGCATTTT,CASSHPGQGARQPQHF
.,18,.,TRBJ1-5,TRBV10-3,TGTGCCATCAGTGAGTCAGGATCGACAGGTTCAAGCAATCAGCCCCAGCATTTT,CAISESGSTGSSNQPQHF
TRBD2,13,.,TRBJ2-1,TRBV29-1,TGCAGCGTTATTCCCGGGACTAGGAATGAGCAGTTCTTC,CSVIPGTRNEQFF
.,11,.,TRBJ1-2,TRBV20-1,TGCAGTGCTATGTCGTTATATGGCTACACCTTC,CSAMSLYGYTF
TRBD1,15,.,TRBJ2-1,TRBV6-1,TGTGCCAGCAGTAATAGGGGGCCCTCCTACAATGAGCAGTTCTTC,CASSNRGPSYNEQFF
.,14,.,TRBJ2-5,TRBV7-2,TGTGCCAGCAGCTTAGACAGGTATCCAGAGACCCAGTACTTC,CASSLDRYPETQYF
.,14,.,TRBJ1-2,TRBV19,TGTGCCAGTAGGTCGACAGAGGACTACGGTGGCTACACCTTC,CASRSTEDYGGYTF
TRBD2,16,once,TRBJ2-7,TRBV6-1,TGTGCCAGCAGTGAAGTCTTAACGGGAGGACCCTACGAGCAGTACTTC,CASSEVLTGGPYEQYF
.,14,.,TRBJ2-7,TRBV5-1,TGCGCCAGCAGCTTACAGGGACAAGGCTACGAGCAGTACTTC,CASSLQGQGYEQYF
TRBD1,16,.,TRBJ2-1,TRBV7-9,TGTGCCAGCAGCCACGGAGGACAGGCCTCCTACAATGAGCAGTTCTTC,CASSHGGQASYNEQFF
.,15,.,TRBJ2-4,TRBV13,TGTGCCAGCACCTCGCGATTGGGGGGAGCAAACATTCAGTACTTC,CASTSRLGGANIQYF
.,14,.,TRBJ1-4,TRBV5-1,TGCGCCAGCAGCTTGCGGTCAACTAATGAAAAACTGTTTTTT,CASSLRSTNEKLFF
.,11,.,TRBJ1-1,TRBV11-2,TGTGCCAGCCGCCTTCGGACTGAAGCTTTCTTT,CASRLRTEAFF
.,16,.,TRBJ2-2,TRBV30,TGTGCCTGGAGTGTTTGGGTCAGGGGGGATCGCGGGGAGCTGTTTTTT,CAWSVWVRGDRGELFF
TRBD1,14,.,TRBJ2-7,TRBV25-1,TGTGCCAGCAGTGGAGGGGGCAGACCCTACGAGCAGTACTTC,CASSGGGRPYEQYF
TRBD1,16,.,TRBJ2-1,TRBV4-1,TGCGCCAGCAGCCAACGACAGGGGGCCCCCTACAATGAGCAGTTCTTC,CASSQRQGAPYNEQFF
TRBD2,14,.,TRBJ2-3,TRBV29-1,TGCAGCGTTGAAGGGACTAGTTCCACAGATACGCAGTATTTT,CSVEGTSSTDTQYF
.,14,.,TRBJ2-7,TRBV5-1,TGCGCCAGCAGCTTGAGGGGATCTACCTACGAGCAGTACTTC,CASSLRGSTYEQYF
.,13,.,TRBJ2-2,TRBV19,TGTGCCAGTAAGGTGGGAGGTACCGGGGAGCTGTTTTTT,CASKVGGTGELFF
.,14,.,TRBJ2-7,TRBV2,TGTGCCAGCACCCAAGACTTTGCCTCCTACGAGCAGTACTTC,CASTQDFASYEQYF
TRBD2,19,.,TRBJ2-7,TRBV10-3,TGTGCCATCAGTGAGTCGAAGGAGAGGCTAGCGGGACTATCCTACGAGCAGTACTTC,CAISESKERLAGLSYEQYF
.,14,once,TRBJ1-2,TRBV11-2,TGTGCCAGCACCGACCCGGGGGAAGGCTATGGCTACACCTTC,CASTDPGEGYGYTF
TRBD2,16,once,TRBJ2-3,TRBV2,TGTGCCAGCAGTGTGGGAGCGGGAACCAGCACAGATACGCAGTATTTT,CASSVGAGTSTDTQYF
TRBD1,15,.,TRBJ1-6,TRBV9,TGTGCCAGCAGCGGACAGGGGGCTGGTAATTCACCCCTCCACTTT,CASSGQGAGNSPLHF
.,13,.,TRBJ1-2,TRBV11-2,TGTGCCAGCAGCCCTAGATCTCTCTATGGCTACACCTTC,CASSPRSLYGYTF